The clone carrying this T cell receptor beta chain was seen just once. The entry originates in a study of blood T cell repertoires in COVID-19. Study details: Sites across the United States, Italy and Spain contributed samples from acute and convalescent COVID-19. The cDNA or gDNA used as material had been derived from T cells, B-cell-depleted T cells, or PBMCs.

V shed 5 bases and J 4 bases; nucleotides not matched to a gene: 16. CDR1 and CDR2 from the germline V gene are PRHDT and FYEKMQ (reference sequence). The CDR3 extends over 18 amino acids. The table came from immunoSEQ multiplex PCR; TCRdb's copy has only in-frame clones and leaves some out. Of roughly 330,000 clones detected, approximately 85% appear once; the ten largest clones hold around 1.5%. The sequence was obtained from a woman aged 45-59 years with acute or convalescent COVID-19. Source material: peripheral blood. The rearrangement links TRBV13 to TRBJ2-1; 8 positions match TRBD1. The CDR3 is CASSPAPGQGITYNEQFF. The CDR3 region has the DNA TGTGCCAGCAGCCCCGCACCCGGACAGGGCATCACTTACAATGAGCAGTTCTTC.